A selection of T cell receptor beta chains follows, all from one sample in a study of cytomegalovirus exposure and HLA in healthy donors. TCRdb keeps only in-frame clones here, not all; method: immunoSEQ multiplex PCR. This sample yields 90,000 to 120,000 clones, of which more than 65% are seen a single time; 0.9% to 1.5% belongs to the top ten. Material: PBMCs. The receptors stem from a woman aged 18-35 years in good health and CMV-seronegative. Each CDR3 is given with its conserved first and last residue. The D gene is left open where the match is weak. Part of the rows lack a size; the others show once, few, many or a class for expanded clones.

d_gene,j_gene,v_gene,abundance,CDR3aa,CDR3nt
.,TRBJ2-2,TRBV28,.,CASRAANTGELFF,TGTGCCAGCAGGGCAGCGAACACCGGGGAGCTGTTTTTT
.,TRBJ2-1,TRBV29-1,.,CSADRPGYNEQFF,TGCAGCGCCGACAGGCCGGGTTACAATGAGCAGTTCTTC
.,TRBJ2-7,TRBV4-3,.,CASSQAHPGPYEQYF,TGCGCCAGCAGCCAAGCCCATCCAGGGCCCTACGAGCAGTACTTC
TRBD1,TRBJ2-2,TRBV2,.,CASSDIFGTGAENTGELFF,TGTGCCAGCAGTGACATTTTTGGGACAGGGGCCGAGAACACCGGGGAGCTGTTTTTT
TRBD1,TRBJ2-7,TRBV7-9,.,CSSSSGTVTYEQYF,TGTTCCAGCAGCTCCGGGACAGTAACCTACGAGCAGTACTTC
.,TRBJ1-6,TRBV27,.,CASSTISGLPNSPLHF,TGTGCCAGCAGTACAATCTCAGGGTTACCTAATTCACCCCTCCACTTT
TRBD1,TRBJ1-2,TRBV7-9,.,CASSLALVRDSSFYGYTF,TGTGCCAGCAGCTTAGCCCTTGTCCGGGACAGCTCCTTCTATGGCTACACCTTC
.,TRBJ2-5,TRBV6-5,.,CASSYQDSRETQYF,TGTGCCAGCAGTTACCAGGACAGTAGGGAGACCCAGTACTTC
TRBD1,TRBJ1-6,TRBV27,.,CASTRGPVYNSPLHF,TGTGCCAGCACGAGGGGGCCAGTCTATAATTCACCCCTCCACTTT
.,TRBJ1-1,TRBV6-5,.,CASSYYAGRDTEAFF,TGTGCCAGCAGTTACTATGCGGGGAGGGACACTGAAGCTTTCTTT
TRBD2,TRBJ2-1,TRBV7-8,.,CASSSGLAGANEQFF,TGTGCCAGCAGCTCGGGACTAGCGGGAGCGAATGAGCAGTTCTTC
TRBD2,TRBJ2-7,TRBV11-2,.,CASSLEIGGLAVYSEYF,TGTGCCAGCAGCTTAGAGATCGGGGGACTAGCGGTTTATTCGGAGTACTTC
TRBD1,TRBJ1-2,TRBV7-2,.,CASSLGVGGRDRGNYGYTF,TGTGCCAGCAGCTTAGGGGTGGGCGGAAGGGACAGGGGTAACTATGGCTACACCTTC
TRBD1,TRBJ2-2,TRBV7-8,once,CASSPRTGRTGELFF,TGTGCCAGCAGCCCTCGGACAGGGAGGACCGGGGAGCTGTTTTTT